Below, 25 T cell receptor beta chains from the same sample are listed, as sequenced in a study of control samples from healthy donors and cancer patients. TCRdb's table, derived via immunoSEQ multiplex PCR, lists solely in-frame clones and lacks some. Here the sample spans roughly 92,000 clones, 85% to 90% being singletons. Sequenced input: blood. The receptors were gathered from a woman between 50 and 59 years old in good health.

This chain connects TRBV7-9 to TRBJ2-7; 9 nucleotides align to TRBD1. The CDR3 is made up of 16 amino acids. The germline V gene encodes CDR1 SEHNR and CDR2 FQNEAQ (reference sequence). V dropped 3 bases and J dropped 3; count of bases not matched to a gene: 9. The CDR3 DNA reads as TGTGCCAGCAGCTTTACCGGGACAGGGTACCTCTACGAGCAGTACTTC. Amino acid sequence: CASSFTGTGYLYEQYF. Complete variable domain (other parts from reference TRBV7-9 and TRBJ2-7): DTGVSQNPRHKITKRGQNVTFRCDPISEHNRLYWYRQTLGQGPEFLTYFQNEAQLEKSRLLSDRFSAERPKGSFSTLEIQRTEQGDSAMYLCASSFTGTGYLYEQYFGPGTRLTVT.

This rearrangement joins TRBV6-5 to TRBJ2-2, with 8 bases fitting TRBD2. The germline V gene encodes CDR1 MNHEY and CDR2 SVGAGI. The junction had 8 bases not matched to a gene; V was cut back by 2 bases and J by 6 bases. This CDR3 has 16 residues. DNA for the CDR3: TGTGCCAGCAGTTACCTGGCGAGGCGGGGGGCCGGGGAGCTGTTTTTT. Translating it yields CASSYLARRGAGELFF.

CDR3 nucleotides: TGTGCCAGCAGTTGGGATAGCGGGGTTTACAATGAGCAGTTCTTC. Translated, it gives CASSWDSGVYNEQFF. The chain uses TRBV6-2 or TRBV6-3 and TRBJ2-1; 8 bases are a match to TRBD2. CDR1 MNHEY and CDR2 SVGEGT come from the germline V gene. The CDR3 spans 15 residues. V trimming: 4 bases; J trimming: 4 bases; junction bases outside the gene matches: 6.

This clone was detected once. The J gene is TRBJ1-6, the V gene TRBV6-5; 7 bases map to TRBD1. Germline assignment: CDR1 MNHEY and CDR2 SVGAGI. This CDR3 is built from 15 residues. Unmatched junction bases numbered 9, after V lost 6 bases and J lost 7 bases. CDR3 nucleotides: TGTGCCAGCAGGGTCCGGGACAGCGGGAATTCACCCCTCCACTTT. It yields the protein CASRVRDSGNSPLHF.

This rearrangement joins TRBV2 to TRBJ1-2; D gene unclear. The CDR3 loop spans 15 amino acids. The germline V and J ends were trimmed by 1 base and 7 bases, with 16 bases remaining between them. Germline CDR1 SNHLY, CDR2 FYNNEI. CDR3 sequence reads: CASSEGRGQSGGYTF. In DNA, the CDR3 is TGTGCCAGCAGTGAAGGGAGAGGGCAGTCGGGTGGCTACACCTTC.

CDR3 nucleotides: TGTGCCAGCTCACCTAACGACAATGAGCAGTTCTTC. This gives the protein CASSPNDNEQFF. The chain has TRBV18 and TRBJ2-1; D not resolved. Germline V gives CDR1 KGHSH, CDR2 LQKENI. This CDR3 contains 12 residues. Trimming pared 3 bases from V and 5 bases from J, leaving 5 bases between.

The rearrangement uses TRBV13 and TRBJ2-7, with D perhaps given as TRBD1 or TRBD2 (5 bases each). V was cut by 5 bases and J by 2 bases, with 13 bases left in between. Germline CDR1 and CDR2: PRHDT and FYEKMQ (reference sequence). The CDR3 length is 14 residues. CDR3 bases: TGTGCCAGCAGCCCTCTTGGGGGTGCCTACGAGCAGTACTTC. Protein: CASSPLGGAYEQYF.

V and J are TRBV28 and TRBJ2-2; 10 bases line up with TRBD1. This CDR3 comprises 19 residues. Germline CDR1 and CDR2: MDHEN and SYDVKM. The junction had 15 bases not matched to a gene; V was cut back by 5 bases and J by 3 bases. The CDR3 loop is CASSELFPGQGTHTGELFF. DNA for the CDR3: TGTGCCAGCAGTGAACTTTTTCCGGGACAGGGGACGCACACCGGGGAGCTGTTTTTT. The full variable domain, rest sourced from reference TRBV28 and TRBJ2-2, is DVKVTQSSRYLVKRTGEKVFLECVQDMDHENMFWYRQDPGLGLRLIYFSYDVKMKEKGDIPEGYSVSREKKERFSLILESASTNQTSMYLCASSELFPGQGTHTGELFFGEGSRLTVL.

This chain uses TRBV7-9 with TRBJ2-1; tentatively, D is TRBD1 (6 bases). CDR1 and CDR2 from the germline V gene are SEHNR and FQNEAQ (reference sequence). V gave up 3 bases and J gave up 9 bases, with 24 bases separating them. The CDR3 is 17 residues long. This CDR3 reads CASSFFPPDSLGGEQFF. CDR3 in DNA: TGTGCCAGCAGCTTCTTCCCCCCGGACAGTCTTGGGGGTGAGCAGTTCTTC.

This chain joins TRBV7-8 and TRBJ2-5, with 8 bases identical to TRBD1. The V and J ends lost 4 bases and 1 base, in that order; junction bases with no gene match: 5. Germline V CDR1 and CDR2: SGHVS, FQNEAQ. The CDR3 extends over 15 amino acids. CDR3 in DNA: TGTGCCAGCAGCTCCTCAGGGGGCATCCAAGAGACCCAGTACTTC. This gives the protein CASSSSGGIQETQYF. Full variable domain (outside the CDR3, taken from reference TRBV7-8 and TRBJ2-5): GAGVSQSPRYKVAKRGQDVALRCDPISGHVSLFWYQQALGQGPEFLTYFQNEAQLDKSGLPSDRFFAERPEGSVSTLKIQRTQQEDSAVYLCASSSSGGIQETQYFGPGTRLLVL.

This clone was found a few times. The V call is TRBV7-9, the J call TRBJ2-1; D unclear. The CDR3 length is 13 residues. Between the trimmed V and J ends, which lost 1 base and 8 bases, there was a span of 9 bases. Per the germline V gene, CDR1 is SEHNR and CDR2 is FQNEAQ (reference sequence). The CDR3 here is CASSLGEIYEQFF. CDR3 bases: TGTGCCAGCAGCTTAGGAGAGATTTATGAGCAGTTCTTC.

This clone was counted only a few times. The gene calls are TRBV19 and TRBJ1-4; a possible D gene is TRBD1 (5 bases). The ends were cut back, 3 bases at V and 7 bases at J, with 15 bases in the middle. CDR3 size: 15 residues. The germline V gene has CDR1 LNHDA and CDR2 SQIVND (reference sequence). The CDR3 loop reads CASSMGGTYAEKLFF. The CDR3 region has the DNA TGTGCCAGTAGTATGGGGGGGACGTACGCTGAAAAACTGTTTTTT.

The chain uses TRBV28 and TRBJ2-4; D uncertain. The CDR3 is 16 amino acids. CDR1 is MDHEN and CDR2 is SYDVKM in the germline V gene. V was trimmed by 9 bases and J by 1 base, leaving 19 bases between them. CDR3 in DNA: TGTGCCAGTGGTGGAGACCAGGCTCTGGCCAAAAACATTCAGTACTTC. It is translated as CASGGDQALAKNIQYF.

The CDR3 spells CASRFRRLDNEQFF. CDR3 in DNA: TGTGCCAGCAGATTCAGGAGATTGGACAATGAGCAGTTCTTC. This chain links TRBV7-2 with TRBJ2-1; no clear D. V lost 6 bases and J lost 5, with 14 bases in between. Germline V gives CDR1 SGHTA, CDR2 FQGNSA. The CDR3 covers 14 residues.

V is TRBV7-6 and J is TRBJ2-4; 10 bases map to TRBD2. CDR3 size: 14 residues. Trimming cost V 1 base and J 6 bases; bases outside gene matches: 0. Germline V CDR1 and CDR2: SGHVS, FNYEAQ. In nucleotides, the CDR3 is TGTGCCAGCAGCTTAGTAGCGGGGGGAAACATTCAGTACTTC. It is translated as CASSLVAGGNIQYF.

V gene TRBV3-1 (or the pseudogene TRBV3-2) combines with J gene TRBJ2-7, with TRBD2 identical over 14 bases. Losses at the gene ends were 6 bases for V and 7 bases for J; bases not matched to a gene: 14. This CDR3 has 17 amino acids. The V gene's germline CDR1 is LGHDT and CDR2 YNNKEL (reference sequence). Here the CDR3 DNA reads TGTGCCAGCAGGTCGACTAGCGGGGGGGTTGGTTTTGCAGAGCAGTACTTC. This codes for CASRSTSGGVGFAEQYF.

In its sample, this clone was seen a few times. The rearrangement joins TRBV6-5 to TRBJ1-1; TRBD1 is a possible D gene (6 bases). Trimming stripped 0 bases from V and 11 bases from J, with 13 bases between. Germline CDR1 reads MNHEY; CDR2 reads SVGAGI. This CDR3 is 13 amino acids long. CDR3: CASSYSRRQGAFF. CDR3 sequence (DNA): TGTGCCAGCAGTTACTCGAGGCGCCAGGGGGCTTTCTTT.

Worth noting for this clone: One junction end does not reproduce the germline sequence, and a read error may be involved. The CDR3 region is CASSAGSNQLQHF. The CDR3 coding sequence is TGTGCCAGCAGTGCGGGATCGAATCAGCTCCAGCATTTT. The chain joins TRBV12-3 or TRBV12-4 to TRBJ1-5; D remains unclear. The CDR3 length is 13 residues.

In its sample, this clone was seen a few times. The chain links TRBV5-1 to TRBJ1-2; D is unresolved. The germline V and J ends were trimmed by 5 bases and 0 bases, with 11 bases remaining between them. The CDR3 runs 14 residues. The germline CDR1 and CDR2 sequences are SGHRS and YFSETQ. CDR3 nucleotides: TGCGCCAGCAGGACCACATTAGCTAACTATGGCTACACCTTC. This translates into CASRTTLANYGYTF.

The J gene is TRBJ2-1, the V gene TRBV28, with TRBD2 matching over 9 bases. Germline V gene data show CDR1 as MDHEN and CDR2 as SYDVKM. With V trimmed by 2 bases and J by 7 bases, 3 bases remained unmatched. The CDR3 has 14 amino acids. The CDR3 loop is CASSLGREGNEQFF. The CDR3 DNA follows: TGTGCCAGCAGTTTAGGGCGGGAGGGTAATGAGCAGTTCTTC.

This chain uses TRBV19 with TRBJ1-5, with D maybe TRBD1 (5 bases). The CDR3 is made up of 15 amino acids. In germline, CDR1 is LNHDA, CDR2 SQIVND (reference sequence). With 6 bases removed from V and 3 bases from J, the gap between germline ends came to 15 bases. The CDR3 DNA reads TGTGCCAGTAGCCCCGCTGCGACAGTCAATCAGCCCCAGCATTTT. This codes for CASSPAATVNQPQHF.

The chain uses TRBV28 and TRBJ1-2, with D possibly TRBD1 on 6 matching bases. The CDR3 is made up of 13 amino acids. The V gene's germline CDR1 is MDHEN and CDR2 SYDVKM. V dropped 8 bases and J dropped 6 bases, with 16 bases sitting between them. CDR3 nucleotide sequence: TGTGCCAGCCGAACCGGGGGCCCCCATGGCTACACCTTC. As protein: CASRTGGPHGYTF.

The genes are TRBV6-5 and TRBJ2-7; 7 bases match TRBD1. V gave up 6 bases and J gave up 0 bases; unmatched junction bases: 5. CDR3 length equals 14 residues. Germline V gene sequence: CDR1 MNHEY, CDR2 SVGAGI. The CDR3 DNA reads TGTGCCAGCAGCCAGGACAGGTTCTCCTACGAGCAGTACTTC. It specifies CASSQDRFSYEQYF.

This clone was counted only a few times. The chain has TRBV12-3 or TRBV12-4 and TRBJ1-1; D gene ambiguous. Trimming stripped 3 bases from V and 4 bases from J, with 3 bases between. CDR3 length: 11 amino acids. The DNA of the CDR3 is TGTGCCAGCAGTTTCCGCACTGAAGCTTTCTTT. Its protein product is CASSFRTEAFF.

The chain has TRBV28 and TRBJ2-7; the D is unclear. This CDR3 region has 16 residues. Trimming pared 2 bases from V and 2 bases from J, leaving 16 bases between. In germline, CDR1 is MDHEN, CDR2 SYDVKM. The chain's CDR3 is CASSLVFGLPAYEQYF. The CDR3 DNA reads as TGTGCCAGCAGTTTAGTGTTCGGGCTCCCGGCCTACGAGCAGTACTTC.